This is a list of T cell receptor beta chains from one sample in a study of T-cell reconstitution after alpha-beta-depleted transplantation in children. From the PCR reads, TCRdb called clonotypes with MiXCR, one entry per CDR3 protein. The data show about 190,000 distinct CDR3 sequences, with around 10% seen just once and less than 15% held by the top ten. Specimen: PBMCs, collected before TCRalphabeta/CD19-depleted stem cell transplant. The source of these receptors is a boy aged 2 to 10 with acute myeloid leukemia, due to receive a stem cell transplant. Each CDR3 is given with its conserved first and last residue. D genes are given only for firm matches. The size field is filled for only some rows; it gives once, few, many or a size class.

>TRBD1|many|TRBV24-1|TRBJ2-2
CATSDMQTGDHTGELFF
TGTGCCACCAGTGATATGCAGACAGGGGACCACACCGGGGAGCTGTTTTTT
>.|many|TRBV19|TRBJ2-7
CASSIYGNYEQYF
TGTGCCAGTAGTATATATGGAAACTACGAGCAGTACTTC
>.|many|TRBV12-3/TRBV12-4|TRBJ2-1
CASSLALGVNEQFF
TGTGCCAGCAGTTTAGCGCTTGGAGTAAATGAGCAGTTCTTC
>.|.|TRBV30|TRBJ2-2
CAWSVGAARTGELFF
TGTGCCTGGAGTGTAGGAGCCGCCCGCACCGGGGAGCTGTTTTTT
>.|many|TRBV7-8|TRBJ1-1
CASSFDESPYTEAFF
TGTGCCAGCAGCTTCGACGAGTCTCCATACACTGAAGCTTTCTTT
>.|many|TRBV2|TRBJ1-1
CASSFLLPGEAFF
TGTGCCAGCAGTTTCCTCCTTCCCGGGGAAGCTTTCTTT
>TRBD1|few|TRBV18|TRBJ1-1
CASSAETGHTEAFF
TGTGCCAGCTCCGCAGAGACAGGGCACACTGAAGCTTTCTTT
>TRBD1|many|TRBV24-1|TRBJ2-2
CATGRLGQGSDSGELFF
TGTGCCACCGGTCGCTTAGGACAGGGGTCGGACAGCGGGGAGCTGTTTTTT
>TRBD1|many|TRBV7-8|TRBJ2-7
CASSLKYVNNRGYEQYF
TGTGCCAGCAGCTTAAAGTATGTTAATAACAGGGGGTACGAGCAGTACTTC
>.|many|TRBV7-3|TRBJ2-1
CASGGGYLSYNEQFF
TGTGCCAGCGGCGGCGGGTACCTATCCTACAATGAGCAGTTCTTC
>TRBD1|.|TRBV11-2|TRBJ1-2
CASSATGQGGGYTF
TGTGCCAGCAGCGCCACGGGACAGGGAGGTGGCTACACCTTC
>.|many|TRBV4-1|TRBJ1-5
CASSQGLGVGGNQPQHF
TGCGCCAGCAGCCAAGGCTTAGGGGTTGGCGGCAATCAGCCCCAGCATTTT
>.|many|TRBV12-3/TRBV12-4|TRBJ1-2
CASSLMGRDYGYTF
TGTGCCAGCAGTTTAATGGGACGGGACTATGGCTACACCTTC
>TRBD1|.|TRBV29-1|TRBJ1-1
CSVEDSPSEGGGPAFF
TGCAGCGTTGAAGATTCGCCTAGTGAAGGAGGGGGCCCAGCTTTCTTT
>.|.|TRBV19|TRBJ2-2
CASIRGAGTGELFF
TGTGCCAGTATAAGGGGGGCTGGCACCGGGGAGCTGTTTTTT
>.|many|TRBV20-1|TRBJ1-1
CSASRENTEAFF
TGCAGTGCTAGTCGCGAGAACACTGAAGCTTTCTTT
>TRBD2|many|TRBV5-1|TRBJ2-1
CASSLPMGTSGRLWNEQFF
TGCGCCAGCAGCTTGCCGATGGGGACTAGCGGGCGCCTTTGGAATGAGCAGTTCTTC
>.|many|TRBV29-1|TRBJ2-7
CSVEFRIRGLTYEQYF
TGCAGCGTTGAATTTCGGATTAGGGGTCTTACCTACGAGCAGTACTTC
>TRBD1|many|TRBV24-1|TRBJ2-1
CAKIGDREDPSYNEQFF
TGTGCCAAAATCGGGGACAGGGAAGACCCCTCCTACAATGAGCAGTTCTTC
>TRBD2|many|TRBV28|TRBJ2-7
CASSLMTSGRPNEQYF
TGTGCCAGCAGTTTGATGACTAGCGGGAGGCCCAACGAGCAGTACTTC
>TRBD2|.|TRBV20-1|TRBJ2-5
CSAEPSETSGRAAIETQYF
TGCAGTGCCGAACCCTCAGAAACTAGCGGGAGGGCGGCAATCGAGACCCAGTACTTC
>TRBD2|many|TRBV28|TRBJ2-1
CASPPPASGAYNEQFF
TGTGCCAGCCCGCCCCCGGCTAGCGGGGCGTACAATGAGCAGTTCTTC
>.|once|TRBV25-1|TRBJ2-5
CASTSGVRETQYF
TGTGCCAGCACCTCGGGGGTCCGAGAGACCCAGTACTTC
>.|few|TRBV2|TRBJ1-5
CASSPYKQGGQPQHF
TGTGCCAGCAGTCCTTACAAACAGGGAGGTCAGCCCCAGCATTTT
>TRBD1|many|TRBV7-9|TRBJ2-3
CASSRDRAPDTQYF
TGTGCCAGCAGCCGGGACAGGGCCCCAGATACGCAGTATTTT
>TRBD1|many|TRBV20-1|TRBJ1-3
CSGQGGATGNTIYF
TGCAGTGGTCAAGGGGGCGCAACTGGAAACACCATATATTTT
>.|many|TRBV20-1|TRBJ1-6
CSARRGAYNSPLHF
TGCAGTGCTAGGAGGGGCGCGTATAATTCACCCCTCCACTTT
>TRBD2|many|TRBV6-4|TRBJ2-3
CASSPGGTSADTQYF
TGTGCCAGCAGCCCCGGGGGGACTAGCGCAGATACGCAGTATTTT
>TRBD1|many|TRBV29-1|TRBJ1-4
CSVEPMTGSNEKLFF
TGCAGCGTTGAACCAATGACAGGGAGTAATGAAAAACTGTTTTTT
>TRBD2|many|TRBV12-3/TRBV12-4|TRBJ2-1
CASRVAGGNYNEQFF
TGTGCCAGCAGAGTAGCGGGGGGGAACTACAATGAGCAGTTCTTC
>.|many|TRBV10-3|TRBJ1-2
CAISDGRYGYTF
TGTGCCATCAGTGACGGACGCTATGGCTACACCTTC